Listed below are T cell receptor beta chains from one sample, sequenced in a study of blood T cell repertoires in COVID-19. Using immunoSEQ multiplex PCR, the repertoire was profiled, and TCRdb retains in-frame clones only, with some absent. The sample has roughly 38,000 clones; about 85% are singletons. Material for sequencing was peripheral blood. Every receptor here comes from a man older than 75 with active or convalescent COVID-19. The CDR3 runs from the conserved cysteine through the conserved F or W. A D gene is named only where the DNA matches it firmly. Size is stated for part of the rows, as once, few or many counts, or as a class when the clone is expanded.

cdr3_nt: TGTGCCATCAGCGCCACTAGCCGAGAGACCCAGTACTTC; cdr3_aa: CAISATSRETQYF; d_call: -; clone_size: -; v_call: TRBV10-3; j_call: TRBJ2-5
cdr3_nt: TGTGCCAGCAGTTACTCGTGGCAGGGAGGCTACACCTTC; cdr3_aa: CASSYSWQGGYTF; d_call: -; clone_size: -; v_call: TRBV6-6; j_call: TRBJ1-2
cdr3_nt: TGTGCCAGCAGCACAGGGAACATTCTCACAGATACGCAGTATTTT; cdr3_aa: CASSTGNILTDTQYF; d_call: -; clone_size: -; v_call: TRBV7-9; j_call: TRBJ2-3
cdr3_nt: TGCGCCAGCAGCCAAGATCGGGTGGGAGGAGATGAGCAGTTCTTC; cdr3_aa: CASSQDRVGGDEQFF; d_call: -; clone_size: -; v_call: TRBV4-3; j_call: TRBJ2-1
cdr3_nt: TGTGCCAGCTTCTTCCACTATGGCTACACCTTC; cdr3_aa: CASFFHYGYTF; d_call: -; clone_size: -; v_call: TRBV6-5; j_call: TRBJ1-2
cdr3_nt: TGTGCCAGCAGTTGGGAGTCTTCCTACTATGGCTACACCTTC; cdr3_aa: CASSWESSYYGYTF; d_call: -; clone_size: -; v_call: TRBV7-2; j_call: TRBJ1-2
cdr3_nt: TGTGCTAGTGGTTTGTCCATCTGGACAGGGGGCGTACCCGGGGAGCTGTTTTTT; cdr3_aa: CASGLSIWTGGVPGELFF; d_call: TRBD1; clone_size: -; v_call: TRBV12-5; j_call: TRBJ2-2
cdr3_nt: TGCGCCAGCAGCCCCGGGGTATCTGGGGCCAACGTCCTGACTTTC; cdr3_aa: CASSPGVSGANVLTF; d_call: -; clone_size: once; v_call: TRBV5-1; j_call: TRBJ2-6
cdr3_nt: TGTGCCAGCAGTCCAACTCGGGACAGCTTCTCCACTAACGAGCAGTACTTC; cdr3_aa: CASSPTRDSFSTNEQYF; d_call: TRBD1; clone_size: -; v_call: TRBV27; j_call: TRBJ2-7
cdr3_nt: TGTGCCAGCAGCTTATTAGGCGGGCGGACAGATACGCAGTATTTT; cdr3_aa: CASSLLGGRTDTQYF; d_call: -; clone_size: -; v_call: TRBV11-2; j_call: TRBJ2-3
cdr3_nt: TGTGCCAGCTCACCACCCCCCCCTCTTATGAACACTGAAGCTTTCTTT; cdr3_aa: CASSPPPPLMNTEAFF; d_call: -; clone_size: -; v_call: TRBV18; j_call: TRBJ1-1
cdr3_nt: TGTGCCACCAGTGATTTTACTAGCAGACGTACCGATGAGCAGTTCTTC; cdr3_aa: CATSDFTSRRTDEQFF; d_call: -; clone_size: few; v_call: TRBV24-1; j_call: TRBJ2-1
cdr3_nt: TGTGCCAGCAGCCAATCCCTAGCGGGAGGCTCCTACAATGAGCAGTTCTTC; cdr3_aa: CASSQSLAGGSYNEQFF; d_call: TRBD2; clone_size: few; v_call: TRBV4-2; j_call: TRBJ2-1
cdr3_nt: TGTGCCAGTAGTATGAAAAGACAGAATGAAAAACTGTTTTTT; cdr3_aa: CASSMKRQNEKLFF; d_call: -; clone_size: -; v_call: TRBV19; j_call: TRBJ1-4
cdr3_nt: TGTGCCAGCAGTTGGGGAGGGGATGGCTACACCTTC; cdr3_aa: CASSWGGDGYTF; d_call: -; clone_size: -; v_call: TRBV6-6; j_call: TRBJ1-2
cdr3_nt: TGTGCCAGTAGTATCGCGACTAGCGGGTACCCCGGGGAGCTGTTTTTT; cdr3_aa: CASSIATSGYPGELFF; d_call: TRBD2; clone_size: -; v_call: TRBV19; j_call: TRBJ2-2
cdr3_nt: TGCAGTGCAAGTACAGGGGGATACGAGCAGTACTTC; cdr3_aa: CSASTGGYEQYF; d_call: TRBD1; clone_size: -; v_call: TRBV20-1; j_call: TRBJ2-7
cdr3_nt: TGCGCCAGCGGCTTGAGGGGTAGCTCCTACAATGAGCAGTTCTTC; cdr3_aa: CASGLRGSSYNEQFF; d_call: -; clone_size: -; v_call: TRBV5-1; j_call: TRBJ2-1
cdr3_nt: TGTGCCAGCAGCTTCTTGGACAGGTCCACTAACTATGGCTACACCTTC; cdr3_aa: CASSFLDRSTNYGYTF; d_call: TRBD1; clone_size: once; v_call: TRBV7-9; j_call: TRBJ1-2
cdr3_nt: TGTGCCAGCAGCTTGGACCCCACAGGGGACTATGGCTACACCTTC; cdr3_aa: CASSLDPTGDYGYTF; d_call: TRBD1; clone_size: -; v_call: TRBV5-4; j_call: TRBJ1-2
cdr3_nt: TGTGCCAGCAGCCCGGGGAGCGGGGAGGATCAAGATACGCAGTATTTT; cdr3_aa: CASSPGSGEDQDTQYF; d_call: TRBD2; clone_size: -; v_call: TRBV7-9; j_call: TRBJ2-3
cdr3_nt: TGCAGCGCATGGGGGGGACTAGCGGGGACCTCCTACGAGCAGTACTTC; cdr3_aa: CSAWGGLAGTSYEQYF; d_call: TRBD2; clone_size: -; v_call: TRBV29-1; j_call: TRBJ2-7
cdr3_nt: TGTGCCAGCAGCACCAGGGGGCAAGGAAACACCATATATTTT; cdr3_aa: CASSTRGQGNTIYF; d_call: TRBD1; clone_size: once; v_call: TRBV14; j_call: TRBJ1-3
cdr3_nt: TGTGCCAGCAGCCGGGACAGCCAAGAGACCCAGTACTTC; cdr3_aa: CASSRDSQETQYF; d_call: TRBD1; clone_size: -; v_call: TRBV5-4; j_call: TRBJ2-5
cdr3_nt: TGTGCCAGCAGTTCCACAGGGGTCTGGGGCTACACCTTC; cdr3_aa: CASSSTGVWGYTF; d_call: TRBD1; clone_size: -; v_call: TRBV6-5; j_call: TRBJ1-2
cdr3_nt: TGCAGTGCTAGTATTTCTCCGGGACAGGGCTCGTCGGACACCTTC; cdr3_aa: CSASISPGQGSSDTF; d_call: TRBD1; clone_size: -; v_call: TRBV20-1; j_call: TRBJ1-2
cdr3_nt: TGTGCCAGTAGTATTGGACAGGGGAGAAGCAATCAGCCCCAGCATTTT; cdr3_aa: CASSIGQGRSNQPQHF; d_call: TRBD1; clone_size: -; v_call: TRBV19; j_call: TRBJ1-5
cdr3_nt: TGTGCCAGCACCCTTTATAGCAATCAGCCCCAGCATTTT; cdr3_aa: CASTLYSNQPQHF; d_call: -; clone_size: -; v_call: TRBV6-5; j_call: TRBJ1-5
cdr3_nt: TGTGCCAGCAGCTTAAAGGGAGGTAATTATGAGACCCAGTACTTC; cdr3_aa: CASSLKGGNYETQYF; d_call: -; clone_size: -; v_call: TRBV7-2; j_call: TRBJ2-5
cdr3_nt: TGTGCCGCGGAGAAAAGGCAGGGGAGCCCTGGAAACACCATATATTTT; cdr3_aa: CAAEKRQGSPGNTIYF; d_call: -; clone_size: few; v_call: TRBV19; j_call: TRBJ1-3
cdr3_nt: TGTGCCAGCAGCGTCACGGACAGGGGGCGTTCACCCCTCCACTTT; cdr3_aa: CASSVTDRGRSPLHF; d_call: TRBD1; clone_size: -; v_call: TRBV9; j_call: TRBJ1-6
cdr3_nt: TGTGCCAGCAGCTTAGTTCCTAGCGGGGCGGTAAAGACCCAGTACTTC; cdr3_aa: CASSLVPSGAVKTQYF; d_call: TRBD2; clone_size: -; v_call: TRBV11-2; j_call: TRBJ2-5
cdr3_nt: TGTGCCAGCAGCTCGCCGCCCGGCGGGGGGCAGAACACCGGGGAGCTGTTTTTT; cdr3_aa: CASSSPPGGGQNTGELFF; d_call: TRBD2; clone_size: -; v_call: TRBV7-9; j_call: TRBJ2-2
cdr3_nt: TGTGCCAGTAGTGACAGGGGGGCAGATACGCAGTATTTT; cdr3_aa: CASSDRGADTQYF; d_call: TRBD1; clone_size: -; v_call: TRBV19; j_call: TRBJ2-3
cdr3_nt: TGTGCTAGTGGTCCGATGGACAGTATCTCTGGGGCCAACGTCCTGACTTTC; cdr3_aa: CASGPMDSISGANVLTF; d_call: -; clone_size: once; v_call: TRBV12-5; j_call: TRBJ2-6
cdr3_nt: TGTGCCAGCAGCGGCCGGGACAGCACTTCTCGGGGCTACACCTTC; cdr3_aa: CASSGRDSTSRGYTF; d_call: -; clone_size: once; v_call: TRBV21-1; j_call: TRBJ1-2
cdr3_nt: TGTGCCAGCAGCTTACGGGTTGAAGCTTTCTTT; cdr3_aa: CASSLRVEAFF; d_call: -; clone_size: -; v_call: TRBV11-2; j_call: TRBJ1-1
cdr3_nt: TGTGCCAGCAGCGCGCGGTTTGCGGGCTTCACCGGGGAGCTGTTTTTT; cdr3_aa: CASSARFAGFTGELFF; d_call: -; clone_size: -; v_call: TRBV7-2; j_call: TRBJ2-2
cdr3_nt: TGTGCCAGCAGCCAAGGGGTAGCGGGGGACACAGATACGCAGTATTTT; cdr3_aa: CASSQGVAGDTDTQYF; d_call: TRBD2; clone_size: -; v_call: TRBV4-2; j_call: TRBJ2-3
cdr3_nt: TGTGCCAGCAGCTTGGCCCGAGAAGGGGTCTACGAGCAGTACTTC; cdr3_aa: CASSLAREGVYEQYF; d_call: -; clone_size: -; v_call: TRBV5-4; j_call: TRBJ2-7
cdr3_nt: TGCAGCGTCGGCGGGGACAGGTACAATGAGCAGTTCTTC; cdr3_aa: CSVGGDRYNEQFF; d_call: TRBD1; clone_size: -; v_call: TRBV29-1; j_call: TRBJ2-1
cdr3_nt: TGTGCCAGCAGTTACTCGGGGATGGCGGGCTATGGCTACACCTTC; cdr3_aa: CASSYSGMAGYGYTF; d_call: -; clone_size: -; v_call: TRBV6-2/TRBV6-3; j_call: TRBJ1-2
cdr3_nt: TGTGCCAGCAGTGAGGTACAAGAGACCCAGTACTTC; cdr3_aa: CASSEVQETQYF; d_call: -; clone_size: -; v_call: TRBV3-1/TRBV3-2; j_call: TRBJ2-5
cdr3_nt: TGTGCCAGCTGTACAGGGGGTTGGGGGTATAGCAATCAGCCCCAGCATTTT; cdr3_aa: CASCTGGWGYSNQPQHF; d_call: TRBD1; clone_size: -; v_call: TRBV28; j_call: TRBJ1-5
cdr3_nt: TGTGCCTGGACCCCTAGGGGCAGGGTGGGCACTGAAGCTTTCTTT; cdr3_aa: CAWTPRGRVGTEAFF; d_call: -; clone_size: few; v_call: TRBV30; j_call: TRBJ1-1
cdr3_nt: TGTGCCAGCAGCTCGAGCGGGGGGGCTTTCGAGCAGTACTTC; cdr3_aa: CASSSSGGAFEQYF; d_call: TRBD2; clone_size: -; v_call: TRBV5-4; j_call: TRBJ2-7
cdr3_nt: TGTGCCAGCAGTCTCAACGGGCCAGGGGGCTTCTACGAGCAGTACTTC; cdr3_aa: CASSLNGPGGFYEQYF; d_call: TRBD1; clone_size: -; v_call: TRBV28; j_call: TRBJ2-7
cdr3_nt: TGCGCCAGCAGCGTCGGGACTAGCGGGGGCTATGAGCAGTTCTTC; cdr3_aa: CASSVGTSGGYEQFF; d_call: TRBD2; clone_size: -; v_call: TRBV5-1; j_call: TRBJ2-1
cdr3_nt: TGTGCCAGCAGTCCCGGGGGGGCGGGAACAGATACGCAGTATTTT; cdr3_aa: CASSPGGAGTDTQYF; d_call: TRBD2; clone_size: -; v_call: TRBV4-2; j_call: TRBJ2-3
cdr3_nt: TGTGCCAGCAGCGTAGGTCCCGGGACTCCAAGGAACACCGGGGAGCTGTTTTTT; cdr3_aa: CASSVGPGTPRNTGELFF; d_call: -; clone_size: -; v_call: TRBV9; j_call: TRBJ2-2
cdr3_nt: TGCAGCGCCTTGACAGGGACTAACACCGGGGAGCTGTTTTTT; cdr3_aa: CSALTGTNTGELFF; d_call: -; clone_size: -; v_call: TRBV29-1; j_call: TRBJ2-2
cdr3_nt: TGCAGCGTTGAGGGGGGGGAAAAACTGTTTTTT; cdr3_aa: CSVEGGEKLFF; d_call: -; clone_size: -; v_call: TRBV29-1; j_call: TRBJ1-4
cdr3_nt: TGTGCCAGCAGCTTAGACGGGACAGGGGACACTGAAGCTTTCTTT; cdr3_aa: CASSLDGTGDTEAFF; d_call: TRBD1; clone_size: few; v_call: TRBV7-2; j_call: TRBJ1-1
cdr3_nt: TGCGCCAGCAGCCGACACGGACAGACGAGCTATGGCTACACCTTC; cdr3_aa: CASSRHGQTSYGYTF; d_call: -; clone_size: -; v_call: TRBV4-3; j_call: TRBJ1-2